This T cell receptor beta chain was identified in a study of beta chain features in type 1 diabetes. This CDR3 has 14 residues. Germline V gene data show CDR1 as MGHRA and CDR2 as YSYEKL. V lost 1 base, J lost 5 bases, and 9 bases lay in between. As regards this clone: Its antigen is undetermined.

Of the isolated RNA, all was reverse transcribed, and so the sequenced material was expressed TCRB transcripts. Using immunoSEQ multiplex PCR, the repertoire was profiled, and TCRdb retains in-frame clones only, with some absent. Of about 350,000 clones detected, 20% appear once; the ten largest clones hold about 0.045%. Overall study findings and caveats: In cDNA sequencing, cells with high TCR expression could be over-represented.

Sequencing used naive CD4+ T cells from blood. V and J are TRBV4-1 and TRBJ2-1; D uncertain. The source of this sequence is a woman aged 18 to 35 in good health. The CDR3 sequence: CASSQVGSHNEQFF. The CDR3 DNA follows: TGCGCCAGCAGCCAAGTTGGCTCACACAATGAGCAGTTCTTC.